This T cell receptor (beta chain) stems from a study of shared clonotypes between healthy human individuals. Whole-study results and caveats: Memory subsets generally showed lower estimated richness than naive subsets. Blood alone was sampled, and tissue repertoires likely differ.

CDR3 length: 14 amino acids. CDR1 and CDR2 from the germline V gene are SGHRS and YFSETQ. Trimming cost V 5 bases and J 5 bases, with 14 bases left between them. Assay runs were performed at deep level. Using immunoSEQ multiplex PCR, the repertoire was profiled, and TCRdb retains in-frame clones only, with some absent. The sample lists 1.4 million or so clones; roughly 98.5% were seen once. Turning to this clone: Antigen: not known.

Sequencing was performed on naive CD4+ T cells sorted from blood. The subset here: CD45RA+ positively selected. The receptor's source is a man aged 30-40 years in good health. The rearrangement uses TRBV5-1 and TRBJ1-5; D remains ambiguous. The CDR3 nucleotides read TGCGCCAGCAGTAAGGGTTTAAAAGATCAGCCCCAGCATTTT. As protein: CASSKGLKDQPQHF.